Shown below are 31 T cell receptor beta chains from a single sample sequenced in a study of T cells after yellow fever vaccination. TCRdb called the 5' RACE reads again in MiXCR, with one record for every CDR3 protein. The sample carries around 310,000 distinct CDR3 sequences, almost 4% recorded once. The specimen was PBMCs, collected 5 days after the yellow fever booster vaccination. These receptors all stem from a man between 18 and 35 years old who received the YFV17D yellow fever vaccine.

This chain links TRBV6-1 with TRBJ1-1; 8 nucleotides match TRBD1. CDR3 length equals 15 residues. Germline CDR1 reads MNHNS; CDR2 reads SASEGT. Trimming took 3 bases from V and 1 from J; bases not matched to a gene: 4. CDR3 sequence reads: CASSEQGATNTEAFF. The CDR3 nucleotides are TGTGCCAGCAGTGAGCAGGGGGCGACGAACACTGAAGCTTTCTTT.

V is TRBV2 and J is TRBJ2-7; TRBD1 might be the D (6 bases). The CDR3 consists of 13 residues. V lost 6 bases and J 6 bases, leaving 15 bases between the germline ends. Germline loops: CDR1 SNHLY, CDR2 FYNNEI. CDR3 residues: CASRRETGAEQYV. The CDR3 DNA reads TGTGCCAGCAGGAGGGAGACAGGCGCCGAGCAGTACGTC.

The chain couples TRBV11-2 to TRBJ1-2, with no clear D. V lost 5 bases and J 2 bases, leaving 9 bases between the germline ends. Germline CDR1 and CDR2: SGHAT and FQNNGV. The CDR3 is 13 residues long. DNA for the CDR3: TGTGCCAGCAGCCCCGAAATGAACTATGGCTACACCTTC. Protein product: CASSPEMNYGYTF. Filled out from reference TRBV11-2 and TRBJ1-2, the complete variable domain reads EAGVAQSPRYKIIEKRQSVAFWCNPISGHATLYWYQQILGQGPKLLIQFQNNGVVDDSQLPKDRFSAERLKGVDSTLKIQPAKLEDSAVYLCASSPEMNYGYTFGSGTRLTVV.

This chain uses TRBV6-2 or TRBV6-3 with TRBJ2-4, with D possibly matching TRBD2 (7 bases). Germline-derived CDR1 and CDR2 are MNHEY and SVGEGT. Trimming removed 6 bases from V and 0 bases from J, with 18 bases in between. The CDR3 loop spans 17 amino acids. The CDR3 region is CASSSSGGRLAKNIQYF. The CDR3 DNA is TGTGCCAGCAGCTCCTCGGGGGGCAGACTAGCCAAAAACATTCAGTACTTC.

The chain employs TRBV7-9 and TRBJ1-2; 8 bases are a match to TRBD1. The germline CDR1 and CDR2 sequences are SEHNR and FQNEAQ (reference sequence). Unmatched junction bases numbered 13, after V lost 5 bases and J lost 8 bases. This CDR3 region has 15 residues. The CDR3 region is CASSPRGQGAGGYTF. CDR3 sequence (DNA): TGTGCCAGCAGCCCCAGGGGTCAGGGGGCGGGCGGCTACACCTTC.

In its sample, this clonotype was seen many times. The genes are TRBV2 and TRBJ2-3; 8 nucleotides align to TRBD2. The CDR3 sequence is 13 residues long. The germline CDR1 and CDR2 sequences are SNHLY and FYNNEI. Trimming removed 7 bases from V and 4 bases from J; junction bases left unmatched: 4. The CDR3 loop reads CASIPGGPDTQYF. DNA of the CDR3: TGTGCCAGCATTCCGGGGGGGCCAGATACGCAGTATTTT.

The sample holds many counts of this clonotype. The V call is TRBV20-1, the J call TRBJ2-1; TRBD2 aligns across 8 bases. The CDR3 is 16 residues long. V was clipped by 0 bases and J by 7 bases; unmatched bases: 11. Germline CDR1 DFQATT, CDR2 SNEGSKA (reference sequence). This chain's CDR3 is CSARDWGVAGFNEQFF. In nucleotides, the CDR3 is TGCAGTGCTAGAGATTGGGGAGTAGCGGGGTTTAATGAGCAGTTCTTC.

This clonotype appeared a few times. The chain is built from TRBV12-3 or TRBV12-4 and TRBJ2-7; 8 bases match TRBD1. The CDR3 totals 14 residues. The ends lost 2 bases at V and 2 bases at J; junction bases unmatched: 2. CDR3 DNA: TGTGCCAGCAGTTTATCGACAGGGGCCTACGAGCAGTACGTC. Translation gives CASSLSTGAYEQYV.

The J gene is TRBJ1-5, the V gene TRBV19; D may be TRBD1 (6 bases). This CDR3 region has 15 residues. V lost 6 bases, J lost 0 bases, and 12 bases lay in between. CDR1 LNHDA and CDR2 SQIVND come from the germline V gene (reference sequence). CDR3 coding DNA: TGTGCCAGTAGGATGACAGGTTCTAGCAATCAGCCCCAGCATTTT. As protein: CASRMTGSSNQPQHF.

This clonotype turned up a few times. The chain combines TRBV5-5 with TRBJ1-1, with 8 bases aligning to TRBD1. Germline V lookup: CDR1 SGHKS, CDR2 YYEKEE (reference sequence). V was clipped by 2 bases and J by 0 bases; unmatched bases: 3. The CDR3 is 15 residues long. CDR3 DNA sequence: TGTGCCAGCAGCTTCGGACAGGGAATGAACACTGAAGCTTTCTTT. Its protein is CASSFGQGMNTEAFF.

This clonotype was seen at least ten times. The rearrangement links TRBV6-6 to TRBJ2-1, with D possibly matching TRBD1 (6 bases). CDR1 MNHNY and CDR2 SVGAGI come from the germline V gene (reference sequence). V was cut by 5 bases and J by 13 bases, with 15 bases left in between. The CDR3 totals 12 residues. The CDR3 loop reads CASSTGQLEQFF. The CDR3, as DNA: TGTGCCAGCAGTACAGGACAGCTCGAACAGTTCTTC.

This chain links TRBV20-1 with TRBJ1-2; 8 bases line up with TRBD1. This CDR3 has 12 residues. Germline CDR1 DFQATT, CDR2 SNEGSKA (reference sequence). V lost 5 bases, J lost 4 bases, and 3 bases stayed unmatched. The CDR3 sequence: CSAPDRVYGYTF. The DNA of the CDR3 is TGCAGTGCTCCGGACAGGGTCTATGGCTACACCTTC.

This chain links TRBV5-1 with TRBJ2-1; D is possibly TRBD2 (5 bases). V was pared by 0 bases and J by 9 bases, with 10 bases between. Germline CDR1 and CDR2: SGHRS and YFSETQ. The CDR3 consists of 13 residues. CDR3 region: CASSLGVAGEQFF. The CDR3, as DNA: TGCGCCAGCAGCTTGGGGGTCGCGGGTGAGCAGTTCTTC. Combining the CDR3 with reference TRBV5-1 and TRBJ2-1 gives the whole variable domain KAGVTQTPRYLIKTRGQQVTLSCSPISGHRSVSWYQQTPGQGLQFLFEYFSETQRNKGNFPGRFSGRQFSNSRSEMNVSTLELGDSALYLCASSLGVAGEQFFGPGTRLTVL.

This chain joins TRBV5-1 and TRBJ2-7; D may match TRBD1 or TRBD2 (5 bases each). Germline V gives CDR1 SGHRS, CDR2 YFSETQ. The CDR3 covers 14 residues. Here the CDR3 reads CASSLGGPSDEQYV. The CDR3 DNA follows: TGCGCCAGCAGCTTGGGGGGACCCTCCGACGAGCAGTACGTC.

The V gene is TRBV4-1, the J gene TRBJ1-1; D remains unclear. V was shortened by 1 base and J by 0 bases, with 18 bases between the two germline ends. CDR3 length: 18 amino acids. CDR1 MGHRA and CDR2 YSYEKL come from the germline V gene. The CDR3 DNA sequence: TGCGCCAGCAGCCAAGTGATTTCAGGTAGTTGGGTGAACACTGAAGCTTTCTTT. Protein: CASSQVISGSWVNTEAFF.

This clonotype was seen many times. V and J are TRBV7-9 and TRBJ2-1; D gene uncertain. Germline V lookup: CDR1 SEHNR, CDR2 FQNEAQ (reference sequence). This CDR3 contains 11 residues. V shed 6 bases and J shed 8 bases, with 8 bases lying between them. Here the CDR3 DNA reads TGTGCCAGCAGGACTCTCTATGAGCAGTTCTTC. As protein: CASRTLYEQFF.

In its sample, this clonotype was seen many times. V and J are TRBV7-2 and TRBJ1-2; the D gene is possibly TRBD1 (5 bases). CDR3 length: 18 residues. Per the germline V gene, CDR1 is SGHTA and CDR2 is FQGNSA. Trimming took off 3 bases at V and 0 bases at J, with 20 bases between the two ends. Here the CDR3 reads CASSFLSWGRGANYGYTF. CDR3 sequence (DNA): TGTGCCAGCAGCTTCCTGAGTTGGGGGAGGGGAGCTAACTATGGCTACACCTTC.

This clonotype appeared many times. The chain has TRBV11-2 and TRBJ2-1; no clear D. Germline loops: CDR1 SGHAT, CDR2 FQNNGV. CDR3 length: 14 residues. Trimming took off 4 bases at V and 5 bases at J, with 12 bases between the two ends. For the CDR3, the DNA is TGTGCCAGCAGCTATCGGGCAGGAGACAATGAGCAGTTCTTC. It encodes CASSYRAGDNEQFF. The complete variable domain, with remaining parts taken from reference TRBV11-2 and TRBJ2-1, reads EAGVAQSPRYKIIEKRQSVAFWCNPISGHATLYWYQQILGQGPKLLIQFQNNGVVDDSQLPKDRFSAERLKGVDSTLKIQPAKLEDSAVYLCASSYRAGDNEQFFGPGTRLTVL.

V and J are TRBV4-1 and TRBJ2-1, with D possibly matching TRBD2 (5 bases). Trimming left V 1 base short and J 6 bases short, with 7 bases between. Germline V CDR1 and CDR2: MGHRA, YSYEKL. This CDR3 is built from 13 residues. The CDR3, as DNA: TGCGCCAGCAGCCAAGTCGCGGGCAATGAGCAGTTCTTC. Encoded protein: CASSQVAGNEQFF.

This clonotype has just a few counts. This chain joins TRBV7-2 and TRBJ2-3, with D uncertain. The CDR3 is made up of 14 amino acids. V lost 5 bases and J 4 bases, leaving 13 bases between the germline ends. Germline loops: CDR1 SGHTA, CDR2 FQGNSA. The chain's CDR3 is CASSPRPPSDTQYF. In nucleotides, the CDR3 is TGTGCCAGCAGCCCGAGACCACCCTCAGATACGCAGTATTTT. The full variable domain, rest sourced from reference TRBV7-2 and TRBJ2-3, is GAGVSQSPSNKVTEKGKDVELRCDPISGHTALYWYRQSLGQGLEFLIYFQGNSAPDKSGLPSDRFSAERTGGSVSTLTIQRTQQEDSAVYLCASSPRPPSDTQYFGPGTRLTVL.

The CDR3 DNA sequence: TGTGCCAGCAGCTTGGGGGCAGCGGGGATCGTAAGCGAGACCCAGTACTTC. Translation: CASSLGAAGIVSETQYF. The chain couples TRBV11-1 to TRBJ2-5, with TRBD2 as a possible D gene (7 bases). In germline, CDR1 is SGHAT, CDR2 FQDESV (reference sequence). The CDR3 is made up of 17 amino acids. Trimming took 3 bases from V and 5 from J, leaving 22 bases between them. Full variable domain (remainder filled in from reference TRBV11-1 and TRBJ2-5): EAEVAQSPRYKITEKSQAVAFWCDPISGHATLYWYRQILGQGPELLVQFQDESVVDDSQLPKDRFSAERLKGVDSTLKIQPAELGDSAMYLCASSLGAAGIVSETQYFGPGTRLLVL.

This clonotype was counted only a few times. This chain connects TRBV24-1 to TRBJ2-3; D not resolved. The CDR3 is 11 amino acids. Trimming took off 5 bases at V and 6 bases at J, with 5 bases between the two ends. Germline CDR1 KGHDR, CDR2 SFDVKD. Here the CDR3 DNA reads TGTGCCACCAGTGTTTCGGATACGCAGTATTTT. Translated, it gives CATSVSDTQYF.

This clonotype was recorded a few times. The chain recombines TRBV3-1 with TRBJ2-3; D perhaps matches TRBD2 (5 bases). Per germline, CDR1 LGHDT and CDR2 YNNKEL (reference sequence). This CDR3 spans 14 amino acids. With 4 bases removed from V and 2 bases from J, the gap between germline ends came to 10 bases. In nucleotides, the CDR3 is TGTGCCAGCAGCCGGCCCGGGGTCACAGATACGCAGTATTTT. This gives the protein CASSRPGVTDTQYF.

A few counts support this clonotype. The chain couples TRBV21-1 to TRBJ2-7; TRBD1, the D gene given by the table, was not confirmed from the DNA. TRBV21-1 is assigned pseudogene status. The CDR3 extends over 17 amino acids. DNA of the CDR3: TGTGCCAGCTCAAAAGTTTCCGGGACACCTTTTTCCTACGAGCAGTACTTC. This translates into CASSKVSGTPFSYEQYF.

Concerning this clonotype itself: Sequence at one end of the junction differs from germline and may be a read error. The J gene is TRBJ1-2, the V gene TRBV7-9, with 9 bases fitting TRBD1. The CDR3 is made up of 14 amino acids. Germline CDR1 and CDR2: SEHNR and FQNEAQ (reference sequence). The CDR3 sequence is CVGDRTGDSYGFTF. DNA of the CDR3: TGTGTCGGCGACCGGACAGGGGACAGCTATGGCTTCACCTTC.

This chain connects TRBV5-1 to TRBJ2-3, with TRBD2 as a possible D gene (7 bases). There are 17 residues in the CDR3. Germline V gene data show CDR1 as SGHRS and CDR2 as YFSETQ. Trimming took off 4 bases at V and 2 bases at J, with 20 bases between the two ends. The CDR3 region is CASSLPAGGLPTDTQYF. The CDR3 coding sequence is TGCGCCAGCAGCCTCCCCGCCGGGGGGCTCCCCACAGATACGCAGTATTTT.

The chain employs TRBV3-1 and TRBJ2-1, with D hard to call. CDR1 and CDR2 (germline): LGHDT, YNNKEL (reference sequence). Trimming removed 4 bases at V and 10 bases at J, with 17 bases between. This CDR3 is built from 14 residues. The CDR3 reads CASSLSSLGLEQFF. The CDR3 coding sequence is TGTGCCAGCAGCCTAAGCAGCCTAGGGTTAGAGCAGTTCTTC.

This chain links TRBV27 with TRBJ2-2, with D tentatively TRBD1 or TRBD2 (5 bases each). Per germline, CDR1 MNHEY and CDR2 SMNVEV (reference sequence). This CDR3 is built from 13 residues. V was cut by 5 bases and J by 11 bases, with 15 bases left in between. The CDR3 is CASSAGTVRELFF. In DNA form, the CDR3 reads TGTGCCAGCAGTGCCGGGACGGTGCGAGAGCTGTTTTTT.

The chain has TRBV6-5 and TRBJ1-1; D may be TRBD1 (5 bases). The V and J ends lost 0 bases and 0 bases respectively, with 11 bases between them. The V gene's germline CDR1 is MNHEY and CDR2 SVGAGI. This CDR3 has 16 residues. CDR3 in DNA: TGTGCCAGCAGTTACTCAAAGACAGAGATGAACACTGAAGCTTTCTTT. Translation gives CASSYSKTEMNTEAFF.

This clonotype was recorded many times. V and J are TRBV7-2 and TRBJ2-5; D assignment may be TRBD1 or TRBD2 (5 bases each). CDR3 length: 17 residues. The germline gives CDR1 SGHTA, CDR2 FQGNSA. V lost 5 bases to trimming and J lost 4 bases, with 23 bases between them. CDR3 DNA: TGTGCCAGCAGCAAGAACCCCCGGGGCCTGTTGCGAGAGACCCAGTACTTC. It specifies CASSKNPRGLLRETQYF.

This clonotype came up a few times. The rearrangement uses TRBV12-3 or TRBV12-4 and TRBJ2-2; 8 bases line up with TRBD1. V gave up 11 bases and J gave up 4 bases; unmatched junction bases: 24. This CDR3 has 19 amino acids. This CDR3 is CAARRGRGPDWGTTGELFF. DNA of the CDR3: TGTGCCGCCAGGAGGGGCAGGGGGCCGGATTGGGGTACCACCGGGGAGCTGTTTTTT.